The rows below give T cell receptor beta chains drawn from one sample of a study of OX40 agonist ivuxolimab in advanced cancers. Generated by immunoSEQ multiplex PCR, the TCRdb table keeps only in-frame clones and is missing some. The sample yields roughly 48,000 clones, around nine tenths seen once. The sequencing used CD4+ or CD8+ T cells sorted from blood, collected in a trial of the OX40 agonist ivuxolimab. All receptors come from an adult with an advanced solid tumor such as melanoma, head and neck, liver or kidney cancer. The CDR3 runs from the conserved cysteine through the conserved F or W. The order of the fields is V gene, D gene, clone size, J gene, CDR3 protein, CDR3 DNA. The D gene is left open where the match is weak. Clone size appears in some rows only: once, few, many, or a class for an expanded clone.

v_gene: TRBV28
d_gene: TRBD1
abundance: NA
j_gene: TRBJ2-1
CDR3aa: CASSSLDRGSDEQFF
CDR3nt: TGTGCCAGCAGTTCGCTGGACAGGGGAAGTGATGAGCAGTTCTTC

v_gene: TRBV27
d_gene: NA
abundance: NA
j_gene: TRBJ2-4
CDR3aa: CASRSYGGIVYF
CDR3nt: TGTGCCAGCAGATCGTACGGGGGTATAGTGTACTTC

v_gene: TRBV7-8
d_gene: NA
abundance: NA
j_gene: TRBJ2-3
CDR3aa: CASSLAVGAADTQYF
CDR3nt: TGTGCCAGCAGCTTAGCAGTGGGTGCGGCAGATACGCAGTATTTT

v_gene: TRBV29-1
d_gene: NA
abundance: NA
j_gene: TRBJ2-7
CDR3aa: CSVETGYYEQYF
CDR3nt: TGCAGCGTTGAAACAGGGTACTACGAGCAGTACTTC

v_gene: TRBV10-1
d_gene: TRBD2
abundance: NA
j_gene: TRBJ2-7
CDR3aa: CASSELADSYEQYF
CDR3nt: TGCGCCAGCAGTGAGCTAGCGGACTCCTACGAGCAGTACTTC

v_gene: TRBV7-6
d_gene: TRBD2
abundance: NA
j_gene: TRBJ2-7
CDR3aa: CASSLASGSSYEQYF
CDR3nt: TGTGCCAGCAGCTTAGCTAGCGGGAGCTCCTACGAGCAGTACTTC

v_gene: TRBV1
d_gene: NA
abundance: once
j_gene: TRBJ1-4
CDR3aa: CTSSLVRSGGATNEKLFF
CDR3nt: TGCACCAGCAGCCTCGTCCGATCTGGGGGGGCAACTAATGAAAAACTGTTTTTT

v_gene: TRBV5-6
d_gene: NA
abundance: NA
j_gene: TRBJ2-1
CDR3aa: CASSLYTGQGQFF
CDR3nt: TGTGCCAGCAGCTTGTATACAGGCCAGGGGCAGTTCTTC

v_gene: TRBV4-1
d_gene: TRBD2
abundance: NA
j_gene: TRBJ2-2
CDR3aa: CASSQERGGAGELFF
CDR3nt: TGCGCCAGCAGCCAAGAGCGGGGAGGGGCCGGGGAGCTGTTTTTT

v_gene: TRBV5-1
d_gene: NA
abundance: NA
j_gene: TRBJ1-1
CDR3aa: CASSGAGTEAFF
CDR3nt: TGCGCCAGCAGCGGGGCAGGGACTGAAGCTTTCTTT

v_gene: TRBV4-2
d_gene: TRBD2
abundance: NA
j_gene: TRBJ2-3
CDR3aa: CASSQGWTSGETDTQYF
CDR3nt: TGTGCCAGCAGCCAAGGGTGGACTAGCGGGGAGACAGATACGCAGTATTTT

v_gene: TRBV27
d_gene: NA
abundance: once
j_gene: TRBJ2-7
CDR3aa: CASSPLVRNPSYEQYF
CDR3nt: TGTGCCAGCAGCCCCCTGGTCCGTAACCCCTCCTACGAGCAGTACTTC

v_gene: TRBV7-7
d_gene: TRBD2
abundance: once
j_gene: TRBJ2-7
CDR3aa: CASSPGGYEQYF
CDR3nt: TGTGCTAGCAGCCCGGGAGGCTACGAGCAGTACTTC

v_gene: TRBV11-2
d_gene: TRBD2
abundance: NA
j_gene: TRBJ2-7
CDR3aa: CASRPGLAGAQEQYF
CDR3nt: TGTGCCAGCAGACCGGGACTAGCGGGAGCACAAGAGCAGTACTTC

v_gene: TRBV6-6
d_gene: NA
abundance: NA
j_gene: TRBJ1-4
CDR3aa: CASTQPGRDREKLFF
CDR3nt: TGTGCCAGCACCCAACCGGGCAGGGATCGGGAAAAACTGTTTTTT

v_gene: TRBV4-1
d_gene: TRBD2
abundance: NA
j_gene: TRBJ2-3
CDR3aa: CASSLSGSGTDTQYF
CDR3nt: TGCGCCAGCAGCCTTAGCGGGAGTGGTACAGATACGCAGTATTTT

v_gene: TRBV19
d_gene: TRBD2
abundance: NA
j_gene: TRBJ2-7
CDR3aa: CASRLSGSRGEQYF
CDR3nt: TGTGCCAGTAGGCTTAGCGGGAGCCGGGGTGAGCAGTACTTC

v_gene: TRBV6-6
d_gene: TRBD1
abundance: NA
j_gene: TRBJ2-7
CDR3aa: CASSPRQGTYEQYF
CDR3nt: TGTGCCAGCAGTCCGAGACAGGGGACCTACGAGCAGTACTTC

v_gene: TRBV7-9
d_gene: NA
abundance: NA
j_gene: TRBJ1-3
CDR3aa: CASSLGGNTIYF
CDR3nt: TGTGCCAGCAGCTTAGGGGGGAACACCATATATTTT

v_gene: TRBV5-6
d_gene: TRBD1
abundance: NA
j_gene: TRBJ1-2
CDR3aa: CASSRAGQANGYTF
CDR3nt: TGTGCCAGCAGCCGGGCGGGACAGGCGAATGGCTACACCTTC

v_gene: TRBV7-9
d_gene: TRBD2
abundance: NA
j_gene: TRBJ2-3
CDR3aa: CASSFTGTELAGGPHTQYF
CDR3nt: TGTGCCAGCAGTTTTACCGGGACAGAATTAGCGGGAGGGCCTCATACGCAGTATTTT

v_gene: TRBV19
d_gene: TRBD2
abundance: NA
j_gene: TRBJ2-1
CDR3aa: CASTLAGEGLEQFF
CDR3nt: TGTGCCAGTACTCTAGCGGGAGAGGGGCTTGAGCAGTTCTTC

v_gene: TRBV7-8
d_gene: NA
abundance: NA
j_gene: TRBJ1-2
CDR3aa: CASSSDGGYGYTF
CDR3nt: TGTGCCAGCAGCTCGGACGGAGGATATGGCTACACCTTC

v_gene: TRBV9
d_gene: NA
abundance: NA
j_gene: TRBJ1-1
CDR3aa: CASRGAATEAFF
CDR3nt: TGTGCCAGCAGGGGGGCGGCCACTGAAGCTTTCTTT

v_gene: TRBV19
d_gene: NA
abundance: NA
j_gene: TRBJ2-1
CDR3aa: CASSILLASYNEQFF
CDR3nt: TGTGCCAGTAGTATCCTGCTAGCCTCCTACAATGAGCAGTTCTTC

v_gene: TRBV5-6
d_gene: TRBD1
abundance: NA
j_gene: TRBJ2-1
CDR3aa: CASSPLEGQGGWFYNEQFF
CDR3nt: TGTGCCAGCAGCCCGCTTGAGGGACAGGGGGGCTGGTTCTACAATGAGCAGTTCTTC

v_gene: TRBV14
d_gene: TRBD1
abundance: NA
j_gene: TRBJ1-1
CDR3aa: CASSQGQGANTEAFF
CDR3nt: TGTGCCAGCAGTCAGGGACAGGGGGCGAACACTGAAGCTTTCTTT

v_gene: TRBV5-1
d_gene: TRBD1
abundance: NA
j_gene: TRBJ2-3
CDR3aa: CASSFTGASTDTQYF
CDR3nt: TGCGCCAGCAGCTTTACAGGGGCTAGCACAGATACGCAGTATTTT

v_gene: TRBV9
d_gene: NA
abundance: once
j_gene: TRBJ1-1
CDR3aa: CASSVDGGHTEAFF
CDR3nt: TGTGCCAGCAGCGTAGACGGGGGCCACACTGAAGCTTTCTTT

v_gene: TRBV27
d_gene: NA
abundance: NA
j_gene: TRBJ2-7
CDR3aa: CASSPGDSGGEQYF
CDR3nt: TGTGCCAGCAGTCCTGGGGACTCTGGGGGGGAGCAGTACTTC

v_gene: TRBV5-6
d_gene: NA
abundance: NA
j_gene: TRBJ1-5
CDR3aa: CASSIGGYNQPQHF
CDR3nt: TGTGCCAGCAGCATAGGGGGTTACAATCAGCCCCAGCATTTT

v_gene: TRBV19
d_gene: TRBD2
abundance: NA
j_gene: TRBJ2-3
CDR3aa: CASSIRLAGSTDTQYF
CDR3nt: TGTGCCAGTAGTATTCGGCTAGCGGGGAGCACAGATACGCAGTATTTT

v_gene: TRBV2
d_gene: NA
abundance: NA
j_gene: TRBJ2-2
CDR3aa: CASSDMGGRTGELFF
CDR3nt: TGTGCCAGCAGTGACATGGGGGGGCGTACCGGGGAGCTGTTTTTT

v_gene: TRBV11-2
d_gene: TRBD2
abundance: NA
j_gene: TRBJ2-7
CDR3aa: CASSWEGRGGLDEQYF
CDR3nt: TGTGCCAGCAGCTGGGAAGGGCGGGGGGGCCTCGACGAGCAGTACTTC

v_gene: TRBV5-6
d_gene: NA
abundance: NA
j_gene: TRBJ1-1
CDR3aa: CASSPPGVPEAFF
CDR3nt: TGTGCCAGCAGCCCTCCGGGGGTACCTGAAGCTTTCTTT

v_gene: TRBV19
d_gene: NA
abundance: NA
j_gene: TRBJ2-7
CDR3aa: CASSIGPYAIYEQYF
CDR3nt: TGTGCCAGTAGTATAGGACCCTATGCCATCTACGAGCAGTACTTC

v_gene: TRBV19
d_gene: NA
abundance: few
j_gene: TRBJ1-4
CDR3aa: CASNPGAGSNEKLFF
CDR3nt: TGTGCCAGTAACCCCGGGGCCGGCTCTAATGAAAAACTGTTTTTT

v_gene: TRBV7-9
d_gene: NA
abundance: NA
j_gene: TRBJ2-2
CDR3aa: CASSFGGGGISGGELFF
CDR3nt: TGTGCCAGCAGCTTTGGGGGTGGCGGGATATCCGGCGGGGAGCTGTTTTTT

v_gene: TRBV9
d_gene: TRBD1
abundance: NA
j_gene: TRBJ1-4
CDR3aa: CASSAGTGGEDNEKLFF
CDR3nt: TGTGCCAGCAGCGCCGGGACAGGGGGGGAAGATAATGAAAAACTGTTTTTT

v_gene: TRBV7-9
d_gene: NA
abundance: NA
j_gene: TRBJ2-7
CDR3aa: CASSSGGINEQYF
CDR3nt: TGTGCCAGCAGCTCCGGGGGTATCAACGAGCAGTACTTC

v_gene: TRBV13
d_gene: NA
abundance: NA
j_gene: TRBJ1-2
CDR3aa: CASSLGAYGYTF
CDR3nt: TGTGCCAGCTCCCTGGGGGCCTATGGCTACACCTTC

v_gene: TRBV19
d_gene: TRBD2
abundance: NA
j_gene: TRBJ2-1
CDR3aa: CASSPGLAGVEQFF
CDR3nt: TGTGCCAGTAGTCCGGGACTAGCGGGAGTCGAGCAGTTCTTC

v_gene: TRBV15
d_gene: TRBD2
abundance: NA
j_gene: TRBJ2-1
CDR3aa: CATSRAYGLAGSYNEQFF
CDR3nt: TGTGCCACCAGCAGAGCTTACGGACTAGCGGGATCCTACAATGAGCAGTTCTTC

v_gene: TRBV4-2
d_gene: TRBD1
abundance: NA
j_gene: TRBJ2-7
CDR3aa: CASSHGQDYEQYF
CDR3nt: TGTGCCAGCAGCCACGGACAGGACTACGAGCAGTACTTC

v_gene: TRBV9
d_gene: NA
abundance: NA
j_gene: TRBJ2-3
CDR3aa: CASSVDPGGVEYTDTQYF
CDR3nt: TGTGCCAGCAGCGTCGATCCTGGCGGGGTAGAATACACAGATACGCAGTATTTT

v_gene: TRBV11-3
d_gene: NA
abundance: NA
j_gene: TRBJ1-1
CDR3aa: CASSFNTGTEAFF
CDR3nt: TGTGCCAGCAGCTTCAATACAGGGACTGAAGCTTTCTTT

v_gene: TRBV28
d_gene: TRBD2
abundance: NA
j_gene: TRBJ2-2
CDR3aa: CASSSLRTSDTGELFF
CDR3nt: TGTGCCAGCAGTTCCCTAAGGACTAGCGACACCGGGGAGCTGTTTTTT

v_gene: TRBV27
d_gene: TRBD1
abundance: NA
j_gene: TRBJ2-1
CDR3aa: CASADGQGDLYNEQFF
CDR3nt: TGTGCCAGCGCCGATGGACAGGGCGACTTATACAATGAGCAGTTCTTC

v_gene: TRBV19
d_gene: NA
abundance: NA
j_gene: TRBJ1-3
CDR3aa: CASSAGLSGNTIYF
CDR3nt: TGTGCCAGTAGTGCGGGCCTGTCTGGAAACACCATATATTTT

v_gene: TRBV28
d_gene: NA
abundance: once
j_gene: TRBJ2-3
CDR3aa: CASRPLSSPDTQYF
CDR3nt: TGTGCCAGCAGACCTCTCAGCAGCCCAGATACGCAGTATTTT

v_gene: TRBV7-9
d_gene: NA
abundance: NA
j_gene: TRBJ1-1
CDR3aa: CASSLGTEAFF
CDR3nt: TGTGCCAGCAGCTTAGGGACTGAAGCTTTCTTT

v_gene: TRBV27
d_gene: TRBD2
abundance: NA
j_gene: TRBJ2-7
CDR3aa: CASSWTSGNYEQYF
CDR3nt: TGTGCCAGCAGTTGGACTAGCGGAAACTACGAGCAGTACTTC

v_gene: TRBV2
d_gene: NA
abundance: once
j_gene: TRBJ1-6
CDR3aa: CASEDSRDYNSPLHF
CDR3nt: TGTGCCAGCGAAGACTCCAGGGACTATAATTCACCCCTCCACTTT

v_gene: TRBV19
d_gene: TRBD1
abundance: NA
j_gene: TRBJ1-4
CDR3aa: CASSMLQGITEKLFF
CDR3nt: TGTGCCAGTAGTATGCTACAGGGGATTACCGAAAAACTGTTTTTT